This TCR beta chain was profiled in a study of cytomegalovirus exposure and HLA in healthy donors. Study overall: The study placed approximately 81% of its approximately 400 genotyped donors in the Caucasian-associated ancestry cluster.

The table lists this clone with a few counts. Relative to the germline gene, one junction end is altered; a read error may explain this. CDR3 length equals 15 residues. The V gene's germline CDR1 is SEHNR and CDR2 FQNEAQ (reference sequence). A multiplex PCR was run with 60 Vbeta primers and 13 Jbeta primers. Sequencing used immunoSEQ multiplex PCR; TCRdb keeps in-frame clones, though not all of them. The sample has about 200,000 clones, approximately 78% seen once. This chain connects TRBV7-9 to TRBJ2-5; no clear D gene. The receptor comes from a woman in her forties or fifties in good health and CMV-seropositive. The sequencing input was PBMCs. The CDR3 DNA sequence: TGTTCCAGCAGCTTAAGAGGCCTACATCCCGAGACCCAGTACTTC. Protein: CSSSLRGLHPETQYF.